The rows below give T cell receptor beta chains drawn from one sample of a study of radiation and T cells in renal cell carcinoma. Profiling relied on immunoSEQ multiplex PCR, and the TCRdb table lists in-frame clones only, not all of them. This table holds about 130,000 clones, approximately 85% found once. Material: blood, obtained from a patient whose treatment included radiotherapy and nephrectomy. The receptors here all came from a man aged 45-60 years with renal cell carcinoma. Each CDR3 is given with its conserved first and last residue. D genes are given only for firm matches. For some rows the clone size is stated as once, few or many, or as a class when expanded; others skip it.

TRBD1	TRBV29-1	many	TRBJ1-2	CSVEERGLEGYTF	TGCAGCGTTGAAGAAAGGGGGCTCGAAGGCTACACCTTC
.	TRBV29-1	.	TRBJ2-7	CSVDLGYEQYF	TGCAGCGTTGACCTAGGCTACGAGCAGTACTTC
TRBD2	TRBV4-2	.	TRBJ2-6	CASSLRGTKYSGANVLTF	TGTGCCAGCAGCCTTCGGGGGACTAAGTACTCTGGGGCCAACGTCCTGACTTTC
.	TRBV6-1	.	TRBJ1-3	CASRLTGNAGNTIYF	TGTGCCAGCAGATTAACAGGGAACGCCGGAAACACCATATATTTT
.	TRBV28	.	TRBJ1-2	CASSPSGFNYGYTF	TGTGCCAGCAGTCCTTCGGGATTTAACTATGGCTACACCTTC
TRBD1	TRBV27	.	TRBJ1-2	CASSAQWDRDLYGYTF	TGTGCCAGCAGTGCCCAATGGGACAGGGACCTATATGGCTACACCTTC
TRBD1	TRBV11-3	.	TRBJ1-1	CASSRQGSDTEAFF	TGTGCCAGCAGCCGACAGGGAAGTGACACTGAAGCTTTCTTT
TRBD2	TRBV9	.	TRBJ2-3	CASSRGGGRGTTDTQYF	TGTGCCAGCAGCCGGGGCGGGGGAAGGGGTACCACAGATACGCAGTATTTT
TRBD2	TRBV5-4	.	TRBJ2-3	CASSLDSGGAHFTDTQYF	TGTGCCAGCAGCTTGGACAGCGGGGGGGCCCATTTCACAGATACGCAGTATTTT
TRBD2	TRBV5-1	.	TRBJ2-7	CASRAGTSVYEQYF	TGCGCCAGCAGAGCCGGGACTAGCGTCTACGAGCAGTACTTC
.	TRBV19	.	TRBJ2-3	CASSPQTTDTQYF	TGTGCCAGTAGTCCCCAGACAACAGATACGCAGTATTTT
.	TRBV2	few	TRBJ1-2	CASSPGQLRYGYTF	TGTGCCAGCAGTCCCGGACAACTGCGCTATGGCTACACCTTC
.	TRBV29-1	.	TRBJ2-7	CSVRPGDEQYF	TGCAGCGTTCGCCCGGGCGACGAGCAGTACTTC
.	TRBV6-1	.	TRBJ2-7	CASGSYEQYF	TGTGCCAGCGGCTCGTACGAGCAGTACTTC
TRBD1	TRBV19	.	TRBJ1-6	CASSSGGQDYYNSPLHF	TGTGCCAGTAGTTCCGGGGGACAGGATTATTATAATTCACCCCTCCACTTT
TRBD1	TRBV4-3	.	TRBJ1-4	CASSYTLRDRVFF	TGCGCCAGCAGCTACACATTACGGGACAGGGTTTTTTTT